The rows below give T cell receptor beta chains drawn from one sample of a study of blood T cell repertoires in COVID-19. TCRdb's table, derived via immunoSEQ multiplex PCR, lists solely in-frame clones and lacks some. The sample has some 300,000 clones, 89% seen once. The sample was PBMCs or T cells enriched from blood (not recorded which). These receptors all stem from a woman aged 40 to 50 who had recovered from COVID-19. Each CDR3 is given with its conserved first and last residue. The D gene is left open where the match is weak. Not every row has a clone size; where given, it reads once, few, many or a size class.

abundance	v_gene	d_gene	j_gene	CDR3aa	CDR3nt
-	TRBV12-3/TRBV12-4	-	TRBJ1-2	CASSFTGRGCTF	TGTGCCAGCAGTTTCACAGGGAGGGGCTGCACCTTC
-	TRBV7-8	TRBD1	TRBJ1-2	CASAPPLRTGDYGYTF	TGTGCCAGCGCACCTCCCCTTCGGACAGGGGACTATGGCTACACCTTC
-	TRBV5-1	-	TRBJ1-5	CAPSRIQTNQPQHF	TGCGCCCCCTCACGAATACAGACCAATCAGCCCCAGCATTTT
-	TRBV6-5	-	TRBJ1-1	CASSYMNTEAFF	TGTGCCAGCTCATACATGAACACTGAAGCTTTCTTT
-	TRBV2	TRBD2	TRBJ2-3	CASSEASGVTDTQYF	TGTGCCAGCAGTGAAGCTAGCGGGGTCACAGATACGCAGTATTTT
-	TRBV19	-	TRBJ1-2	CASTLGQNPNYGYTF	TGTGCCAGCACCCTCGGACAGAATCCTAACTATGGCTACACCTTC
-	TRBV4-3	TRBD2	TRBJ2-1	CASSHDAGGSYNEQFF	TGCGCCAGCAGCCACGACGCGGGGGGATCCTACAATGAGCAGTTCTTC
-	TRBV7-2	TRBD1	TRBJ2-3	CASSALTGARDTQYF	TGTGCCAGCAGCGCCCTGACAGGGGCGCGGGATACGCAGTATTTT
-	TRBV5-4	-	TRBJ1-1	CASSRSGGSGEAFF	TGTGCCAGCAGCCGCTCGGGGGGCTCGGGTGAAGCTTTCTTT
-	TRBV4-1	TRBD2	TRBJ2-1	CASSHHLSGVTYNEQFF	TGCGCCAGCAGCCACCATCTTAGCGGGGTCACCTACAATGAGCAGTTCTTC
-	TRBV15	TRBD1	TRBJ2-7	CATSHRDRPISYEQYF	TGTGCCACCAGCCACCGGGACAGGCCAATCTCCTACGAGCAGTACTTC
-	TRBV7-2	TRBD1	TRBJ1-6	CASSLQGAGSPLHF	TGTGCCAGCAGCTTGCAGGGGGCGGGTTCACCCCTCCACTTT
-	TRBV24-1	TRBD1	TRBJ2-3	CATSDPRDRGTDTQYF	TGTGCCACCAGTGACCCCCGGGACAGGGGCACAGATACGCAGTATTTT
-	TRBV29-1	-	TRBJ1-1	CSAQDGEDTEAFF	TGCAGCGCTCAAGACGGAGAGGACACTGAAGCTTTCTTT
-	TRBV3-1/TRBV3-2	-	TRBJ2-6	CASSRSGASSGANVLTF	TGTGCCAGCAGCAGGTCAGGGGCTAGCTCTGGGGCCAACGTCCTGACTTTC
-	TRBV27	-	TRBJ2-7	CASSQGGYEQYF	TGTGCCAGCAGTCAGGGCGGCTACGAGCAGTACTTC
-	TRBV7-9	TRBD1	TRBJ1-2	CASSLAGQVDGYTF	TGTGCCAGCAGCTTAGCGGGACAGGTAGACGGCTACACCTTC
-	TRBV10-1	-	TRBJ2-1	CASSTGPVAYNEQFF	TGCGCCAGCAGTACAGGACCCGTGGCCTACAATGAGCAGTTCTTC
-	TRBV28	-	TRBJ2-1	CASRPAGTGAYNEQFF	TGTGCCAGCAGGCCGGCCGGGACTGGGGCCTACAATGAGCAGTTCTTC
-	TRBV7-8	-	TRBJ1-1	CASSPFKGVNTEAFF	TGTGCCAGCAGCCCCTTTAAGGGAGTGAACACTGAAGCTTTCTTT
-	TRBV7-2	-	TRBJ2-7	CASSSYSIPYEQYF	TGTGCCAGCAGCTCGTACAGCATTCCCTACGAGCAGTACTTC
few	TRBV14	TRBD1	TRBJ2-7	CASSLTGTGAYEQYF	TGTGCCAGCAGCCTTACCGGGACAGGGGCCTACGAGCAGTACTTC
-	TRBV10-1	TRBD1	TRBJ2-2	CASSGQGYTGELFF	TGCGCCAGCAGCGGACAGGGGTACACCGGGGAGCTGTTTTTT
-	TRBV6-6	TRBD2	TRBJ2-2	CASSYHGRGRDGELFF	TGTGCCAGCAGTTACCACGGGCGGGGGAGGGACGGGGAGCTGTTTTTT
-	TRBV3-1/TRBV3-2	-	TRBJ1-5	CASSQGGVGQPQHF	TGTGCCAGCAGCCAAGGGGGGGTTGGTCAGCCCCAGCATTTT
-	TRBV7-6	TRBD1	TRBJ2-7	CASSPRTGAGEQYF	TGTGCCAGCAGCCCGAGGACAGGGGCGGGCGAGCAGTACTTC
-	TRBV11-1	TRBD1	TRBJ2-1	CASSLALAGGYNEQFF	TGTGCCAGCAGCTTAGCGTTGGCAGGGGGCTACAATGAGCAGTTCTTC
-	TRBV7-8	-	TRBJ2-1	CASSLGAGGYNEQFF	TGTGCCAGCAGCTTAGGGGCAGGTGGGTACAATGAGCAGTTCTTC
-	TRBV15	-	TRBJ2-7	CATSRDGQSSYEQYF	TGTGCCACCAGCAGAGACGGACAGAGCTCCTACGAGCAGTACTTC
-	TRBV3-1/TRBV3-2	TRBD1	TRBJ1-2	CASRGQAYYGYTF	TGTGCCAGCAGGGGACAGGCGTACTATGGCTACACCTTC
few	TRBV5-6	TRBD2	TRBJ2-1	CASSLGSGSHNEQFF	TGTGCCAGCAGCTTGGGGAGCGGGAGCCACAATGAGCAGTTCTTC